The sequence of this T cell receptor (beta chain) was determined in a study of blood T cell repertoires in COVID-19 (dated by TCRdb to about 2020). Some background on the complete study: Collaborator samples came from the United States, Italy and Spain and covered acute and convalescent phases of COVID-19. The material from the prospective study consisted of cDNA or gDNA derived from T cells, B-cell-depleted T cells, or PBMCs. The dataset comprised deeply sampled blood TCRbeta repertoires from subjects exposed to, actively infected with, or recovered from COVID-19. A freely available public database, intended as a resource for researchers studying the immune response to SARS-CoV-2, is where the repertoires were released. The samples were drawn from two sources: the first 160 participants of the ongoing ImmuneRACE study, and 1,254 subjects contributed by 6 global collaborators. Sample metadata almost always included a de-identified subject ID, COVID-19 status, age in years and sex. Where available, HLA class I and class II types were taken from metadata supplied by the sample provider and were not determined by assay-based typing.

Whole blood was collected in K2EDTA tubes by collaborating institutions according to the institutions' own protocols. For TCRbeta analysis, collaborator samples were shipped as frozen whole blood, as isolated PBMCs, or as DNA extracted from either sample type. In the case of this clone: This clone's antigen is unknown. No qualities accompany the bases; no much larger clone lies one base away.

TCRbeta CDR3 regions were amplified from genomic DNA by means of the immunoSEQ Assay, a bias-controlled multiplex PCR. The study's own analysis went as follows. The number of nucleated cells in each sample was estimated by amplification of reference gene primers within the assay. To quantify the absolute abundance of each unique TCRbeta CDR3 rearrangement, sequence reads were collapsed and filtered. For each sample, productive Simpson clonality was calculated by taking the square root of Simpson's diversity index across productive rearrangements. This is the immuneACCESS table as TCRdb keeps it, with only in-frame sequences that have V and J called. A part of the clones is gone; compared with another copy, unresolved V genes explain less than half, and the rest is unexplained. D and trimming come from the DNA, and the V and J calls and clone size come from that table. Here the sample has 250,000 to 350,000 clones; about 85% occur a single time. Of the sample, around 4.1% falls within the top ten clones.

General study outcomes and caveats: How much clinical and demographic metadata was included differed by source and by participant, and the metadata was provided uncurated.

The CDR3, cysteine through phenylalanine, is 15 amino acids long. The CDR3 DNA has 45 bases and is translated from base 1. Looking up the germline V gene (reference sequence) yields CDR1 SGHNT and CDR2 YYREEE. From V the trimming removes 1 base and from J it removes 0 bases, while the gene matches leave 3 bases of the junction unaccounted for. Sample: peripheral blood. The receptor was isolated from a woman aged 45 to 65 with active or convalescent COVID-19. This chain is built from TRBV5-4 and TRBJ1-1; 7 junctional bases match TRBD1. In nucleotides, the sequence is TGTGCCAGCAGCTTGAGGGGGCGCATGAACACTGAAGCTTTCTTT. Its translation is CASSLRGRMNTEAFF.